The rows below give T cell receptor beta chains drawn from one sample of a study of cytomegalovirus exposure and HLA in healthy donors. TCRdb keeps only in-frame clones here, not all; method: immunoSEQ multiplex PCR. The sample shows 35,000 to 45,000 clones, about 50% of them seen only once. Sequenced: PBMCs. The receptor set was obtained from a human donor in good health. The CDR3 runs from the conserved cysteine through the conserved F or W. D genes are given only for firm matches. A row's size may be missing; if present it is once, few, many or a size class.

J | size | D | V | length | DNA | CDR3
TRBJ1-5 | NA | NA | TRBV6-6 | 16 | TGTGCCAGCTACAAAGGAGGGACTGAGAGCAATCAGCCCCAGCATTTT | CASYKGGTESNQPQHF
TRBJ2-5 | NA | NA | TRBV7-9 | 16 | TGTGCCAGCAGCAGGGGCTTGGGAGGCGGACAAGAGACCCAGTACTTC | CASSRGLGGGQETQYF
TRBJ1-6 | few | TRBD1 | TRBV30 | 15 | TGTGCCTGGAGTGTAGGGACAGGGGGACGGTCACCCCTCCACTTT | CAWSVGTGGRSPLHF
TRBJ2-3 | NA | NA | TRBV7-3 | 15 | TGTGCCAGCAGCTTACACGGACAGATCACAGATACGCAGTATTTT | CASSLHGQITDTQYF
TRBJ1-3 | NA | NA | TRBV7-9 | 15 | TGTGCCAGCAGCTTAGTGCAGGGAAGGGTGAACACCATATATTTT | CASSLVQGRVNTIYF
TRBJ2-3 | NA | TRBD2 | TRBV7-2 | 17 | TGTGCCAGCAGCCGGGGACTAGCGGGGGGTGCCGGAGATACGCAGTATTTT | CASSRGLAGGAGDTQYF
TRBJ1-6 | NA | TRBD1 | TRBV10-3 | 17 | TGTGCCATCAGTGAGTCCCCCTTAGGGACAGATGACTCACCCCTCCACTTT | CAISESPLGTDDSPLHF
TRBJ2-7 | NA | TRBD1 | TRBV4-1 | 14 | TGCGCCAGCAGCCACCGGGACAGGGATTACGAGCAGTACTTC | CASSHRDRDYEQYF
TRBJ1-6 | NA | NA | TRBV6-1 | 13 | TGTGCCAGCAGTGAAGTAAATAATTCACCCCTCCACTTT | CASSEVNNSPLHF
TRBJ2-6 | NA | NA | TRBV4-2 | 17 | TGTGCCAGCAGCCAAGATTTTGCAGTCTCTGGGGCCAGCGTCCTGACTTTC | CASSQDFAVSGASVLTF
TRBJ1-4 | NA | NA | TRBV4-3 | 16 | TGCGCCAGCAGCCAAGATACAGGTACAACTAATGAAAAACTGTTTTTT | CASSQDTGTTNEKLFF
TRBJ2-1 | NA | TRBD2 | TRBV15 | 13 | TGTGCCACCAGCAGGGGAGGGCAACGGGAGCAGTTCTTC | CATSRGGQREQFF
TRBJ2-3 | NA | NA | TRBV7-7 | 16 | TGTGCCAGCAGCTTAGGTGCACGCGGGGGCACAGATACGCAGTATTTT | CASSLGARGGTDTQYF
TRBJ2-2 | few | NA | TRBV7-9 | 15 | TGTGCCAGCAGCTTATTCAGGGCGTACACCGGGGAGCTGTTTTTT | CASSLFRAYTGELFF
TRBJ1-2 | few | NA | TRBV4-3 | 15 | TGCGCCAGCAGTCCCGGGCCGAGGGGGGGGCATGGCTACACCTTC | CASSPGPRGGHGYTF
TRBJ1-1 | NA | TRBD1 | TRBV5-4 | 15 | TGTGCCAGTCAAGGAACAGGGGGCGGGAACACTGAAGCTTTCTTT | CASQGTGGGNTEAFF
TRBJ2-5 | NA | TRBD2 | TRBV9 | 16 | TGTGCCAGCAGCGTAGCGGGCGGGAGGGGGGTGGAGACCCAGTACTTC | CASSVAGGRGVETQYF
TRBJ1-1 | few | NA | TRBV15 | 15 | TGTGCCACCAGCAGAGGAGGGAGAGGGGGCACTGAAGCTTTCTTT | CATSRGGRGGTEAFF
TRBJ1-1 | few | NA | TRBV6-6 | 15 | TGTGCCAGCAGCATAGGACTAGGGATGTACACTGAAGCTTTCTTT | CASSIGLGMYTEAFF
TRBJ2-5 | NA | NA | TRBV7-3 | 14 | TGTGCCAGCAGCTTAAATCGGGGTTGGGAGACCCAGTACTTC | CASSLNRGWETQYF
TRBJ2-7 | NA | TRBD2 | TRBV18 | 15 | TGTGCCAGCTCACCCGGGACTAGCTCCCGGGACGAGCAGTACTTC | CASSPGTSSRDEQYF
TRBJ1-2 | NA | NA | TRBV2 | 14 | TGTGCCAGCAGTGTATCTGGGAGGTACTATGGCTACACCTTC | CASSVSGRYYGYTF
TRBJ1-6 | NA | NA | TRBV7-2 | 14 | TGTGCCAGCAGCTTAGTTTTACTTGGTTCACCCCTCCACTTT | CASSLVLLGSPLHF
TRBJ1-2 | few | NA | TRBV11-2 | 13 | TGTGCCAGCAGCTCGGACATGAACTATGGCTACACCTTC | CASSSDMNYGYTF
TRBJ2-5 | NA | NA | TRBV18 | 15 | TGTGCCAGCTCACCACCTGGACAGATCCAAGAGACCCAGTACTTC | CASSPPGQIQETQYF
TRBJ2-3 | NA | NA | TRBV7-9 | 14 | TGTGCCAGCAGCTTAGCGGCATCCACAGATACGCAGTATTTT | CASSLAASTDTQYF
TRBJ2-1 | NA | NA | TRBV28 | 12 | TGTGCCTCCGGGACAACCTACAATGAGCAGTTCTTC | CASGTTYNEQFF
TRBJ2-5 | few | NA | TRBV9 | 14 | TGTGCCAGCAGCGTAGGGCAGGGCGAAGAGACCCAGTACTTC | CASSVGQGEETQYF
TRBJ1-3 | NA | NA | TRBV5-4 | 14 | TGTGCCAGCAGCATTGACAGTTCTGGAAACACCATATATTTT | CASSIDSSGNTIYF
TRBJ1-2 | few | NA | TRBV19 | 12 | TGTGCCAGTACCCAGGGAGGCTATGGCTACACCTTC | CASTQGGYGYTF
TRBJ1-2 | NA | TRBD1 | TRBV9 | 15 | TGTGCCAGCAGCGCTATACAGGGGAATCCCTATGGCTACACCTTC | CASSAIQGNPYGYTF
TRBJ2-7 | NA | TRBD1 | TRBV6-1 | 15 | TGTGCCAGCAGTCGGGGACAGGGTAGGACCTACGAGCAGTACTTC | CASSRGQGRTYEQYF
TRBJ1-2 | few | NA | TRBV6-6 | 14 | TGTGCCAGCAGTTCATACGGTTCTAACTATGGCTACACCTTC | CASSSYGSNYGYTF
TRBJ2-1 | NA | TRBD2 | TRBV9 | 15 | TGTGCCAGCAGCGTCACTAGCGGATTCTACAATGAGCAGTTCTTC | CASSVTSGFYNEQFF
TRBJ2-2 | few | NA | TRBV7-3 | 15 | TGTGCCAGCAGCTTAACGGTAGCGTCTACCGGGGAGCTGTTTTTT | CASSLTVASTGELFF
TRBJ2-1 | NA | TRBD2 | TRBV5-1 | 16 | TGCGCCAGCAGCTTGAGTGCTAGCGGGAACTACAATGAGCAGTTCTTC | CASSLSASGNYNEQFF
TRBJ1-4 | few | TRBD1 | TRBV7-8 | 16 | TGTGCCAGCGTTCCGGGACAGGGGGCCCAAAATGAAAAACTGTTTTTT | CASVPGQGAQNEKLFF
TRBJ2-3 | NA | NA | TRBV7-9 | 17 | TGTGCCAGCAGCTTAGGTGGGGGACGGCGGGGCCCAGATACGCAGTATTTT | CASSLGGGRRGPDTQYF
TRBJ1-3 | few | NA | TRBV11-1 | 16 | TGTGCCAGCAGCTTAGCTGGTGGGAGCTCTGGAAACACCATATATTTT | CASSLAGGSSGNTIYF
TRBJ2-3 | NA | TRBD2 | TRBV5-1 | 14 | TGCGCCAGCAAAACTAGCGGGGGTCGAGATACGCAGTATTTT | CASKTSGGRDTQYF
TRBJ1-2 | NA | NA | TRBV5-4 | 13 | TGTGCCAGCAGCCCGAGGGGGGGCGATGGCTACACCTTC | CASSPRGGDGYTF
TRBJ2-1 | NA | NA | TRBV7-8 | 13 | TGTGCCAGCAGCTTAGCCCGAACAGGGCATCCGTTCTTC | CASSLARTGHPFF
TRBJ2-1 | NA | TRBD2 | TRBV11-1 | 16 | TGTGCCAGCAGCCGGACTAGCGGGGGGCCCTACAATGAGCAGTTCTTC | CASSRTSGGPYNEQFF
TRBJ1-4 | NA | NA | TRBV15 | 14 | TGTGCCACCAGTCGAGGACTTCTCAATGAAAAACTGTTTTTT | CATSRGLLNEKLFF
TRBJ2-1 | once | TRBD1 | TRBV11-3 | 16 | TGTGCCAGCAGCTTAGATGGACAGGGGGCTCTCAATGAGCAGTTCTTC | CASSLDGQGALNEQFF
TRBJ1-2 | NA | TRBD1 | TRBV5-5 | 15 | TGTGCCAGCAGCTCCCTGGTGACAGGGACCGATCCCTACACCTTC | CASSSLVTGTDPYTF
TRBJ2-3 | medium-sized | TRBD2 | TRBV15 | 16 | TGTGCCACCAGCAGAGCGGTAGCGGGGGGTCCAGATACGCAGTATTTT | CATSRAVAGGPDTQYF
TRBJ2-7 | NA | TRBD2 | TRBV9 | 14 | TGTGCCAGCAGCGTAGCGGGAGGAACCTACGAGCAGTACTTC | CASSVAGGTYEQYF
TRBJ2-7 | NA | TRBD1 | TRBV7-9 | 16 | TGTGCCAGCAGCTTAGCGCAGGACAGGCCATCCTACGAGCAGTACTTC | CASSLAQDRPSYEQYF
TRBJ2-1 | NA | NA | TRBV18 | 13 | TGTGCCAGCTCACCACCGGACTTTCGTGAGCAGTTCTTC | CASSPPDFREQFF
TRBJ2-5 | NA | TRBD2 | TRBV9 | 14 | TGTGCCAGCAGCAAACGGACTAGCCCGGAGACCCAGTACTTC | CASSKRTSPETQYF
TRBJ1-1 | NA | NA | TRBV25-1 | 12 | TGTGCCAGCAGTCCCCGGACAGCTGAAGCTTTCTTT | CASSPRTAEAFF
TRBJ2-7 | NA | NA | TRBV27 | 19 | TGTGCCAGCAGTTTATCGAGGATTCCTCAGACCTCACGACCTTACGAGCAGTACTTC | CASSLSRIPQTSRPYEQYF
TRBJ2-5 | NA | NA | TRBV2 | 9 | TGTGCCAGTAAAGAGACCCAGTACTTC | CASKETQYF